A selection of T cell receptor beta chains follows, all from one sample in a study of read filtering for tumor transcriptome and immune sequencing. Using its own MiXCR run on the reads, TCRdb lists one record per CDR3 protein. The sample records 35,000 to 50,000 distinct CDR3 sequences, about 20% being singletons. The sequenced sample was a population of CD138-negative cells sorted from bone marrow. These receptors originate from a donor aged 40 or over with multiple myeloma. The CDR3 runs from the conserved cysteine through the conserved F or W. The D gene is left open where the match is weak. Size tells how often a clone was seen (once, few, many) or the class of an expanded clone, and some rows leave it out.

>TRBV28|TRBJ2-7|TRBD2|many
TGTGCCAGCAGTTCCGGGACTAGCGGGACCTACGAGCAGTACTTC
CASSSGTSGTYEQYF
>TRBV5-1|TRBJ2-5|TRBD2|medium-sized
TGCGCCAGCGGACTTGGACTAGCGGACCGGGAGACCCAGTACTTC
CASGLGLADRETQYF
>TRBV30|TRBJ1-5|NA|NA
TGTGCCTGGAACTTTGACACGGCAACTCAGCCCCAGCATTTT
CAWNFDTATQPQHF
>TRBV4-1|TRBJ2-1|TRBD2|NA
TGCGCCAGCAGCCAGGGGGCACTAGCGGGCATTAGATACAATGAGCAGTTCTTC
CASSQGALAGIRYNEQFF
>TRBV12-3/TRBV12-4|TRBJ2-7|TRBD2|many
TGTGCCAGCAGTTTCTTCCGACTAGCGGGAGTCGAGCAGTACTTC
CASSFFRLAGVEQYF
>TRBV12-3/TRBV12-4|TRBJ2-2|NA|many
TGTGCCAGCAGCCGACAGGGTGGGACTGTTACCGGGGAGCTGTTTTTT
CASSRQGGTVTGELFF
>TRBV18|TRBJ2-1|NA|NA
TGTGCCTGCTCACCAGAGTCAGCGGTCAATGAACAGTTCTTC
CACSPESAVNEQFF
>TRBV20-1|TRBJ2-5|TRBD2|NA
TGCAGTGCTAGAGGGCTAGCGGGGCAAGAGACCCAGTACTTC
CSARGLAGQETQYF
>TRBV5-1|TRBJ2-1|NA|many
TGCGCCAGCAGCTTCCGCGAGGGCACCGTCTCCTACAATGAGCAGTTCTTC
CASSFREGTVSYNEQFF
>TRBV29-1|TRBJ2-7|TRBD2|NA
TGCAGCGTCGAACTAGCGGGAGTGAGCTACGAGCGGCACTTC
CSVELAGVSYERHF
>TRBV7-9|TRBJ2-4|NA|many
TGTGCCAGCAGCTTAGTTGGTCCTCATCGCATTCAGTACTTC
CASSLVGPHRIQYF
>TRBV6-5|TRBJ2-3|NA|few
TGTGCCAGCAGTAAACTCCCCGGGGGTAGCGGCTACACAGATACGCAGTATTTT
CASSKLPGGSGYTDTQYF